The source of this T cell receptor beta chain is a study of shared clonotypes between healthy human individuals. The CDR3 sequence is 14 residues long. V lost 6 bases, J lost 6 bases, and 7 bases stayed unmatched. From germline, CDR1 is KGHSH and CDR2 LQKENI. Profiling relied on immunoSEQ multiplex PCR, and the TCRdb table lists in-frame clones only, not all of them. The sample comprises some 2,100,000 clones, approximately 96% of which are singletons, and about 0.13% rests with the top ten. Specimen: naive CD4+ T cells sorted from blood. This sample's subset: CD45RA+ positively selected. J is TRBJ2-1 and V is TRBV18; 8 bases align to TRBD2. The clonotype was recovered from a young man in good health. The CDR3 coding sequence is TGTGCCAGCTCGCCGGGACTAGAACCCAATGAGCAGTTCTTC. This encodes CASSPGLEPNEQFF. Together with reference TRBV18 and TRBJ2-1, the CDR3 gives the full variable domain: NAGVMQNPRHLVRRRGQEARLRCSPMKGHSHVYWYRQLPEEGLKFMVYLQKENIIDESGMPKERFSAEFPKEGPSILRIQQVVRGDSAAYFCASSPGLEPNEQFFGPGTRLTVL.